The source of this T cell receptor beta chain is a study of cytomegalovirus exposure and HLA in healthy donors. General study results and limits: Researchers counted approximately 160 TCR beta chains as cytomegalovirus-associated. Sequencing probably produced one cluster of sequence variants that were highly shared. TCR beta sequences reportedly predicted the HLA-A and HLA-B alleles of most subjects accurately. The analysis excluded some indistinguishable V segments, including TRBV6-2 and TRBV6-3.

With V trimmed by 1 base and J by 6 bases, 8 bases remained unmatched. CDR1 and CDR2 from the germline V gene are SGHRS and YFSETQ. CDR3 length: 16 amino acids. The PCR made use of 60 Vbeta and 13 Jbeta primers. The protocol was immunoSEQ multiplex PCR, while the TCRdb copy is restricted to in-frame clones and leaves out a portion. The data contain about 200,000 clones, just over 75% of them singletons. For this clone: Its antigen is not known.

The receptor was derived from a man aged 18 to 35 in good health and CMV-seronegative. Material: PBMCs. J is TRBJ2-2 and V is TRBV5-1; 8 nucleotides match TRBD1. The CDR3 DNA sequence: TGCGCCAGCAGCTTGAGGGCAGGGGGCTTTCCCGGGGAGCTGTTTTTT. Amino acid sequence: CASSLRAGGFPGELFF.